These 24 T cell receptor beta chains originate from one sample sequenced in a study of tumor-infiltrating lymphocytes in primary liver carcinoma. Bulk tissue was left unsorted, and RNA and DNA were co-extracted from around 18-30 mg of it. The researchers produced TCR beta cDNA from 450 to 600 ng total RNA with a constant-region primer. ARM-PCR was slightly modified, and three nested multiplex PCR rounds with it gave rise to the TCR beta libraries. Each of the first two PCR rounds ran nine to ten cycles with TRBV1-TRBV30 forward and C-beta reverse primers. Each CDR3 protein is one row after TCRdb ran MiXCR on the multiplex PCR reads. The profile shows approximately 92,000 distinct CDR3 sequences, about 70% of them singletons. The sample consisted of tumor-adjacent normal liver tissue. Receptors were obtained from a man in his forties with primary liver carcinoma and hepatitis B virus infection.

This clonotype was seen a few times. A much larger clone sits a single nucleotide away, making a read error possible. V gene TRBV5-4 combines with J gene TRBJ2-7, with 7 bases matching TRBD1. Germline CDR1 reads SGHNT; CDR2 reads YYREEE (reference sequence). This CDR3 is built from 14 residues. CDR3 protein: CTSSLTGRNYEQYF. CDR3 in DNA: TGTACCAGCAGCTTGACAGGGAGAAACTACGAGCAGTACTTC.

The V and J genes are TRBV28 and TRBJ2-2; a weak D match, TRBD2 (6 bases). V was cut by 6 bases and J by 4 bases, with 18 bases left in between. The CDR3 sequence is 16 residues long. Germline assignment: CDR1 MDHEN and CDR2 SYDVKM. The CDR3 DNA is TGTGCCAGCAGCCTAGGGCTAGCGTATGGCACCGGGGAGCTGTTTTTT. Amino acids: CASSLGLAYGTGELFF.

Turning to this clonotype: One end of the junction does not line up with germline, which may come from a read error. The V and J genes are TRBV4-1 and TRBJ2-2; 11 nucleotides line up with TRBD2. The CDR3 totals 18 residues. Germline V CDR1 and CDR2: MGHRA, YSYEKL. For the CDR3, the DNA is TGCGTCAGCAGCCAAGATAGGGGACTAGCGGTAAACACCGGGGAGCTGTCTTTT. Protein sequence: CVSSQDRGLAVNTGELSF.

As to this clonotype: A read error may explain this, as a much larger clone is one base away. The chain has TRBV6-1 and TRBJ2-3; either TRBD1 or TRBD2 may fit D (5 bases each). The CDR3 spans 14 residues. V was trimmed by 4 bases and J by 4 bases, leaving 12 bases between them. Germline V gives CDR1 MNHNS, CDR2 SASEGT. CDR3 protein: CASSVGASSDTQYF. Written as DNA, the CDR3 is TGTGCCAGCAGTGTAGGGGCTAGCTCAGATACGCAGTATTTT.

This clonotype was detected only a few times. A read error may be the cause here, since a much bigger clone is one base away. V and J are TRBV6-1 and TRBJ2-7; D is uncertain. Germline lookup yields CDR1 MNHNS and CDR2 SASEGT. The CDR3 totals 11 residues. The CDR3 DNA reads TGTGTCAGCAGTGATTGGTACGAGCAGTACTTC. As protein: CVSSDWYEQYF.

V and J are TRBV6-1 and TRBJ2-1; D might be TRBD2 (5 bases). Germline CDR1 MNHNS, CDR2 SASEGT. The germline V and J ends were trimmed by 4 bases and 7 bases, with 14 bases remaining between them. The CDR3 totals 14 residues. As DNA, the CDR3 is TGTGCCAGCAGTGCCCAAAGTGGCGGGAATGAGCAGTTCTTC. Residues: CASSAQSGGNEQFF.

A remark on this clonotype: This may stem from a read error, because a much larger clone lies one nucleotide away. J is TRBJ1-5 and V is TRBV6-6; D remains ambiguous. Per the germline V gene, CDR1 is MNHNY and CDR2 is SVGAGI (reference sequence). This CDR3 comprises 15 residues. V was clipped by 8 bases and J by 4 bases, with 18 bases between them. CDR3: CASCSPRQRNQPQHF. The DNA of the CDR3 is TGTGCCAGCTGTTCCCCACGACAACGGAATCAGCCCCAGCATTTT.

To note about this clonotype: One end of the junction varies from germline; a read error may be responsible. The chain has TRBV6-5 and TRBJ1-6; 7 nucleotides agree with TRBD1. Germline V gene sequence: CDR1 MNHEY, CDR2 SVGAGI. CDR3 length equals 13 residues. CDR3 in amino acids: CTSSTGTASSLHF. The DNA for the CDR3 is TGTACCAGCAGTACCGGGACAGCTTCATCCCTCCACTTT.

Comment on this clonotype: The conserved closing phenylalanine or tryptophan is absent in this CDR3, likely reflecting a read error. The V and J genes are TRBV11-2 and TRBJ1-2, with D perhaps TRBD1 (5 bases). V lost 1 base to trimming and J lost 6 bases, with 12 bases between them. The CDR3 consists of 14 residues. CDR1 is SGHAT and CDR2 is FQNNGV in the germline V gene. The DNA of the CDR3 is TGTGCCAGCAGCTTAGGACTGGTCAGGGATGGCTACACCTCC. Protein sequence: CASSLGLVRDGYTS.

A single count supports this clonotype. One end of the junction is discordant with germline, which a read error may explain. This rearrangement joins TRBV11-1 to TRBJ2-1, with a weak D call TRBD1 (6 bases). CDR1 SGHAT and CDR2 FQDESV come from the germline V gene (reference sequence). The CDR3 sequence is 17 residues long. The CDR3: CTSNSIRGQISYNEQFF. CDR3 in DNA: TGTACCAGCAACTCTATCCGGGGACAAATCTCCTACAATGAGCAGTTCTTC.

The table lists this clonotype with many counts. CDR3 loop: CASRRQGPSNYGYTF. The CDR3 nucleotides read TGTGCCAGCAGGAGACAGGGCCCCTCAAACTATGGCTACACCTTC. The rearrangement joins TRBV6-5 to TRBJ1-2, with TRBD1 matching 7 bases. Germline trimming cut 6 bases from V and 2 bases from J; bases unmatched to any gene: 9. There are 15 residues in the CDR3. The germline gives CDR1 MNHEY, CDR2 SVGAGI.

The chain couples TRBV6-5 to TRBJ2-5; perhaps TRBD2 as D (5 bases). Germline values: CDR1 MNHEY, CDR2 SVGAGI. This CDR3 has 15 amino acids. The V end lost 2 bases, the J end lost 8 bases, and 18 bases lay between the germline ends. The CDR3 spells CASSYAGGLVDTQYF. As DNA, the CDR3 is TGTGCCAGCAGTTACGCGGGCGGGCTGGTAGATACCCAGTACTTC.

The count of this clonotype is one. The CDR3 here is CASSLDIGLAMSEQFF. DNA of the CDR3: TGTGCCAGCAGTTTGGATATCGGACTAGCCATGAGCGAGCAGTTCTTC. The genes are TRBV11-2 and TRBJ2-1; 8 nucleotides align to TRBD2. Germline CDR1 SGHAT, CDR2 FQNNGV. Germline trimming cut 6 bases from V and 10 bases from J; bases unmatched to any gene: 17. The CDR3 has 16 residues.

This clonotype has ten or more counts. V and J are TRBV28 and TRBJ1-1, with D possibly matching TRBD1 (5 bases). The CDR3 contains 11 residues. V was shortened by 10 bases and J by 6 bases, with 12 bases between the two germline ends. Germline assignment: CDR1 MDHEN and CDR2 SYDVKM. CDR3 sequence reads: CATGGSAEAFF. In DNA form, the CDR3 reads TGTGCCACCGGGGGGTCTGCTGAAGCTTTCTTT. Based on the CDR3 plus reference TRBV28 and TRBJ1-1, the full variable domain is DVKVTQSSRYLVKRTGEKVFLECVQDMDHENMFWYRQDPGLGLRLIYFSYDVKMKEKGDIPEGYSVSREKKERFSLILESASTNQTSMYLCATGGSAEAFFGQGTRLTVV.

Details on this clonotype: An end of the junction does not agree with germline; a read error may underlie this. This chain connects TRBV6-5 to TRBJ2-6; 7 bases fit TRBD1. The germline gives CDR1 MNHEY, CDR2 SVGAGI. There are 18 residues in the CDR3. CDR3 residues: CASSLWTGMKAGANLLAF. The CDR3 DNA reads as TGTGCCAGCAGTCTTTGGACAGGAATGAAAGCTGGGGCCAACCTCCTGGCTTTC.

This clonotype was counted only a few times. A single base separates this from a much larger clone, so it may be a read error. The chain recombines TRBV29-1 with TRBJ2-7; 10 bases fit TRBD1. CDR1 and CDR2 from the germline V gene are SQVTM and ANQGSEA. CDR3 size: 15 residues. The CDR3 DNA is TGCAACGTTGAAGGGACAGGGGCCGCGACCTACGAGCAGTACTTC. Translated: CNVEGTGAATYEQYF.

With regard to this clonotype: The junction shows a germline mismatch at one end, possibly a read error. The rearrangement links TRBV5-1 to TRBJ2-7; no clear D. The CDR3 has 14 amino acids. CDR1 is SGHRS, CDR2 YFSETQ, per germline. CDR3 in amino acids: CANSRDSVAYKQYF. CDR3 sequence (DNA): TGCGCCAACAGCCGAGACTCCGTTGCCTACAAGCAGTACTTC. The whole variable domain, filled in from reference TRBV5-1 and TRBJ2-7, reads KAGVTQTPRYLIKTRGQQVTLSCSPISGHRSVSWYQQTPGQGLQFLFEYFSETQRNKGNFPGRFSGRQFSNSRSEMNVSTLELGDSALYLCANSRDSVAYKQYFGPGTRLTVT.

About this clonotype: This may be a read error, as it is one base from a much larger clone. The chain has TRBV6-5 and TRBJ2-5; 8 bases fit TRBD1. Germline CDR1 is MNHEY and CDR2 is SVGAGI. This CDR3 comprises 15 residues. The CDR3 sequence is CASSYSSRGQGTQYF. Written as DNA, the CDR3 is TGTGCCAGCAGTTACTCGAGCAGGGGGCAAGGGACCCAGTACTTC.

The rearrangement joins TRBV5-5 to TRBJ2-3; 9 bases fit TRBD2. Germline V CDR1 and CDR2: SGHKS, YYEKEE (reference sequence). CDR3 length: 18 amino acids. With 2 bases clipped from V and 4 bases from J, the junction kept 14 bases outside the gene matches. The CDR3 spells CASSLIAAGGIGADTQYF. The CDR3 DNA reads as TGTGCCAGCAGCTTAATCGCAGCGGGAGGCATCGGGGCAGATACGCAGTATTTT.

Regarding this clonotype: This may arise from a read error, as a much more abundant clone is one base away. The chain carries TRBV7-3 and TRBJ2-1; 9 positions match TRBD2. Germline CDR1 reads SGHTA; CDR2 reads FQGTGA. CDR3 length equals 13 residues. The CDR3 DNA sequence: TGTGGCAGCGCGACTAGCGGCCACAATGAGCAGTTCTTC. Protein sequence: CGSATSGHNEQFF. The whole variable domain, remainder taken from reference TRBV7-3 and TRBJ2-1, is GAGVSQTPSNKVTEKGKYVELRCDPISGHTALYWYRQSLGQGPEFLIYFQGTGAADDSGLPNDRFFAVRPEGSVSTLKIQRTERGDSAVYLCGSATSGHNEQFFGPGTRLTVL.

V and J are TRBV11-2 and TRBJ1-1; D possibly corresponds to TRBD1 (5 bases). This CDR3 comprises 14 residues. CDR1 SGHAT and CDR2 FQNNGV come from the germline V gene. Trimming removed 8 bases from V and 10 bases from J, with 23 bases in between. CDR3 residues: CASFLSALPGGAFF. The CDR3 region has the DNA TGTGCCAGCTTCTTGTCGGCCCTCCCCGGGGGAGCTTTCTTT.

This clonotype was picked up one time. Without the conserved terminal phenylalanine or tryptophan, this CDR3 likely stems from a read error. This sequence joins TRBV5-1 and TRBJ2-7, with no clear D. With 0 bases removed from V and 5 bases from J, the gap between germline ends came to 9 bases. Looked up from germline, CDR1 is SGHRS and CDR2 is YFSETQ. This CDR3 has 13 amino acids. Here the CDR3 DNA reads TGCGCCAGCAGCTTGGGAGTGTCCGACGAGCAGTACATC. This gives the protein CASSLGVSDEQYI.

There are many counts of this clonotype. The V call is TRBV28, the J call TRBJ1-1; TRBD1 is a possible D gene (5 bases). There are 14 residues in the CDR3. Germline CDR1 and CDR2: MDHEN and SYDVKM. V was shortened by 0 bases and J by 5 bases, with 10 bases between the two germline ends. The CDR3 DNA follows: TGTGCCAGCAGTTTATGGTTGGGGGGGACTGAAGCTTTCTTT. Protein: CASSLWLGGTEAFF.

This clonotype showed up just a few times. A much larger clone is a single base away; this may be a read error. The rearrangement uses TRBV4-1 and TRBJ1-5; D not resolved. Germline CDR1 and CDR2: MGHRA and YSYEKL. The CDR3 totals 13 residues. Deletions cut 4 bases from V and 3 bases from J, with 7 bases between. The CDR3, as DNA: TGCGCCAGCAGCCGAGATCCCAATCAGCCCCAGCATTTT. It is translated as CASSRDPNQPQHF.